This is a list of T cell receptor beta chains from one sample in a study of Tregs in tolerant kidney transplant recipients. TCRdb's table, derived via immunoSEQ multiplex PCR, lists solely in-frame clones and lacks some. The table lists tens of thousands of clones, roughly 93% of them singletons, with roughly 1.7% in the top ten. Sequenced material: CD4+ T cells from blood (PBMCs), taken 12 months after the transplant. All receptors come from a human patient who received a combined kidney and bone marrow transplant. Some T cells may possibly be graft donor cells. Both conserved end residues are part of each CDR3. D genes are given only for firm matches. Expanded clones are given a class, and other clones once, few, many or no size at all.

TGTGCCAGCAGAACGGACAGGGCCTATAATTCCCCCCTCCACTTT	CASRTDRAYNSPLHF	TRBV2	TRBD1	TRBJ1-6	-
TGCGCCAGCAGCCCCAGCGGGAATACCTACAATGAGCAGTTCTTC	CASSPSGNTYNEQFF	TRBV5-1	TRBD2	TRBJ2-1	-
TGTGCCAGCAGCCAGGGGCTCAATCAGCCCCAGCATTTT	CASSQGLNQPQHF	TRBV7-8	-	TRBJ1-5	-
TGCGCCAGCAGCCTACAGACACGATTTGCAACTAATGAAAAACTGTTTTTT	CASSLQTRFATNEKLFF	TRBV5-1	-	TRBJ1-4	-
TGTGCCAGCAGTAAACCTGACAGGGGCGAGCAGTACTTC	CASSKPDRGEQYF	TRBV6-1	TRBD1	TRBJ2-7	-
TGTGCCAGCAGTCAAACTAGAGAAGAGACCCAGTACTTC	CASSQTREETQYF	TRBV6-5	-	TRBJ2-5	-
TGCAGCGTTGATCGGCGGACTAGCGGCACCTACGAGCAGTACTTC	CSVDRRTSGTYEQYF	TRBV29-1	TRBD2	TRBJ2-7	-
TGTGCCAGTAGTATGCTCGGGGAAGAGGGTAGTGAGCAGTTCTTC	CASSMLGEEGSEQFF	TRBV19	-	TRBJ2-1	-
TGCAGCGTCCACGGGGGGAGAGGGGTGGATGAGCAGTTCTTC	CSVHGGRGVDEQFF	TRBV29-1	TRBD2	TRBJ2-1	-
TGCAGTGCCACCCGAACACAGCCCCAGCATTTT	CSATRTQPQHF	TRBV20-1	-	TRBJ1-5	-
TGTGCCAGCAGCCCCGGGACAGGTCCAAATCAGCCCCAGCATTTT	CASSPGTGPNQPQHF	TRBV2	TRBD1	TRBJ1-5	-
TGTGCCAGCAGCTTAGAGGGACAGGGGACAGGTCAAGAGACCCAGTACTTC	CASSLEGQGTGQETQYF	TRBV7-7	TRBD1	TRBJ2-5	-
TGCGCCAGCAGCCAAGGACGGACTAGCGGGGGGGGCTCCCTTCAAGAGCAGTTCTTC	CASSQGRTSGGGSLQEQFF	TRBV4-3	TRBD2	TRBJ2-1	-
TGTGCCAGCAGCGCGCGGGACGGAAACACAGATACGCAGTATTTT	CASSARDGNTDTQYF	TRBV9	-	TRBJ2-3	once
TGTGCCAGCAGAATATCAGGCTCACCCCTCCACTTT	CASRISGSPLHF	TRBV27	-	TRBJ1-6	-
TGTGCCAGCAGCGTAGAGGGGCCGGGCACCGGGGAGCTGTTTTTT	CASSVEGPGTGELFF	TRBV9	-	TRBJ2-2	-
TGTGCCAGCAGTGAATTGAACAGGGGCCCGAACTATGGCTACACCTTC	CASSELNRGPNYGYTF	TRBV25-1	TRBD1	TRBJ1-2	-
TGTGCCTGGAGTACGACCGGGGGGCGTCAGCCCCAGCATTTT	CAWSTTGGRQPQHF	TRBV30	-	TRBJ1-5	-
TGTGCCAGCAGTTACTCTCCGGGAGGGCCCTACGAGCAGTACTTC	CASSYSPGGPYEQYF	TRBV6-6	TRBD2	TRBJ2-7	-
TGTGCCAGTAGTATGGGGGGGTGGGGGGACACTGAAGCTTTCTTT	CASSMGGWGDTEAFF	TRBV19	-	TRBJ1-1	-
TGTGCCAGCAGCTTGGATTCGCGACAGACTCGTCGGAATTTT	CASSLDSRQTRRNF	TRBV5-5	-	TRBJ1-5	-